The 17 T cell receptor beta chains below were found in one sample sequenced in a study of blood T cell repertoires in COVID-19. The table came from immunoSEQ multiplex PCR; TCRdb's copy has only in-frame clones and leaves some out. The sample lists roughly 75,000 clones, 80% to 95% occurring once. Sequenced input: peripheral blood. The source is a human donor in a cohort sampled during active COVID-19.

This clone was seen only once. The chain recombines TRBV7-6 with TRBJ2-3; TRBD2 aligns across 12 bases. The CDR3 loop spans 16 amino acids. Trimming at V came to 5 bases and at J to 3 bases, leaving 6 bases not matched to a gene. CDR1 is SGHVS and CDR2 is FNYEAQ in the germline V gene. The CDR3 DNA sequence: TGTGCCAGCAGCACCCTAGCGGGGGGGTTAACAGATACGCAGTATTTT. This sequence encodes CASSTLAGGLTDTQYF.

This chain uses TRBV2 with TRBJ1-4; D gene uncertain. V lost 1 base to trimming and J lost 7 bases, with 13 bases between them. The CDR3 is 15 amino acids. Germline V lookup: CDR1 SNHLY, CDR2 FYNNEI. CDR3 nucleotide sequence: TGTGCCAGCAGTGAAGGCTCGGGGATTGGTGAAAAACTGTTTTTT. Translation gives CASSEGSGIGEKLFF.

The chain employs TRBV19 and TRBJ2-5; 8 bases align to TRBD2. The CDR3 contains 15 residues. The trim removed 3 bases at V and 2 bases at J, leaving 5 bases unmatched. Germline CDR1 and CDR2: LNHDA and SQIVND (reference sequence). In nucleotides, the CDR3 is TGTGCCAGTAGTATCCTAGCGGGTGGTCAAGAGACCCAGTACTTC. The encoded protein is CASSILAGGQETQYF.

This chain joins TRBV14 and TRBJ2-2; D remains unclear. Germline lookup yields CDR1 SGHDN and CDR2 FVKESK. V shed 4 bases and J shed 5 bases, with 8 bases lying between them. The CDR3 runs to 13 residues. The CDR3 DNA sequence: TGTGCCAGCAGCCCGTTCGGGACCGGGGAGCTGTTTTTT. This translates into CASSPFGTGELFF.

The rearrangement links TRBV18 to TRBJ1-1; the D gene is possibly TRBD1 (5 bases). The CDR3 spans 13 residues. The V and J ends lost 4 bases and 2 bases respectively, with 8 bases between them. The germline V gene has CDR1 KGHSH and CDR2 LQKENI. CDR3 DNA sequence: TGTGCCAGCTCACAGGACACTAACACTGAAGCTTTCTTT. Amino acid sequence: CASSQDTNTEAFF.

The chain joins TRBV27 to TRBJ2-7; D remains ambiguous. The CDR3 loop spans 17 amino acids. Germline V gene lookup returns CDR1 MNHEY and CDR2 SMNVEV (reference sequence). Trimming stripped 0 bases from V and 2 bases from J, with 17 bases between. The CDR3 here is CASSLSNSLLTTYEQYF. DNA of the CDR3: TGTGCCAGCAGTTTATCGAATAGCCTTCTAACAACCTACGAGCAGTACTTC.

This clone was seen only once. The V call is TRBV27, the J call TRBJ1-2; 9 nucleotides line up with TRBD1. The germline gives CDR1 MNHEY, CDR2 SMNVEV (reference sequence). V shed 6 bases and J 4 bases; nucleotides not matched to a gene: 6. The length of the CDR3 is 14 residues. This CDR3 reads CASRKDRGSYGYTF. CDR3 sequence (DNA): TGTGCCAGCAGGAAGGACAGGGGCTCCTATGGCTACACCTTC.

The rearrangement joins TRBV14 to TRBJ2-7; maybe TRBD2 (6 bases). This CDR3 contains 16 residues. Trimming removed 3 bases at V and 2 bases at J, with 17 bases between. CDR1 SGHDN and CDR2 FVKESK come from the germline V gene. CDR3 residues: CASSQNDGGVPYEQYF. The CDR3 DNA reads TGTGCCAGCAGCCAGAACGACGGGGGAGTTCCCTACGAGCAGTACTTC.

The chain carries TRBV18 and TRBJ1-1; 9 nucleotides line up with TRBD1. CDR1 and CDR2 (germline): KGHSH, LQKENI. Trimming removed 6 bases from V and 1 base from J; junction bases left unmatched: 6. This CDR3 has 15 amino acids. The CDR3 is CASSARDRANTEAFF. The CDR3 DNA is TGTGCCAGCTCGGCCCGGGACAGGGCGAACACTGAAGCTTTCTTT.

The genes are TRBV12-5 and TRBJ2-5; no reliable D call. The germline V and J ends were trimmed by 0 bases and 2 bases, with 13 bases remaining between them. Germline V gene data show CDR1 as LGHNT and CDR2 as FRNRAP. CDR3 length: 16 residues. The CDR3 loop reads CASGLVPRISQETQYF. CDR3 sequence (DNA): TGTGCTAGTGGTTTGGTACCCAGGATATCGCAAGAGACCCAGTACTTC. The entire variable domain, with the rest obtained from reference TRBV12-5 and TRBJ2-5, is as follows: DARVTQTPRHKVTEMGQEVTMRCQPILGHNTVFWYRQTMMQGLELLAYFRNRAPLDDSGMPKDRFSAEMPDATLATLKIQPSEPRDSAVYFCASGLVPRISQETQYFGPGTRLLVL.

This clone has a handful of counts. V and J are TRBV12-5 and TRBJ2-2, with a weak D call TRBD1 (5 bases). Trimming shortened V by 0 bases and J by 5 bases, and 13 bases separated the two germline ends. CDR3 length: 16 residues. Germline V gene data show CDR1 as LGHNT and CDR2 as FRNRAP. This chain's CDR3 is CASGLVISGLTGELFF. For the CDR3, the DNA is TGTGCTAGTGGTTTGGTAATTTCAGGGTTAACCGGGGAGCTGTTTTTT.

The chain couples TRBV18 to TRBJ2-2; no clear D gene. V was trimmed by 3 bases and J by 0 bases, leaving 11 bases between them. CDR3 length: 16 residues. Germline V gene data show CDR1 as KGHSH and CDR2 as LQKENI. The CDR3 spells CASSPQTPANTGELFF. The CDR3 region has the DNA TGTGCCAGCTCACCGCAGACACCCGCGAACACCGGGGAGCTGTTTTTT.

The CDR3 nucleotides are TGTGCCAGCAGCCAAGATGGCAGGAGGGCTTGGAAAGGCTACACCTTC. Its translation: CASSQDGRRAWKGYTF. The J gene is TRBJ1-2, the V gene TRBV14; D ambiguous. V was cut by 0 bases and J by 8 bases, with 19 bases left in between. There are 16 residues in the CDR3. Germline V gives CDR1 SGHDN, CDR2 FVKESK.

This chain links TRBV29-1 with TRBJ2-1, with D tentatively TRBD2 (6 bases). This CDR3 spans 14 amino acids. Germline assignment: CDR1 SQVTM and CDR2 ANQGSEA. The CDR3 DNA reads as TGCGGGCACAGCGGGCAGAGCTCCTACAATGAGCAGTTCTTC. Amino acid sequence: CGHSGQSSYNEQFF.

V usage is TRBV4-2 and J usage is TRBJ1-1, with no clear D. Looked up from germline, CDR1 is LGHNA and CDR2 is YNFKEQ. The CDR3 runs to 13 residues. V lost 4 bases and J 0 bases, leaving 6 bases between the germline ends. The CDR3 bases are TGTGCCAGCAGCCGAGTAATGAACACTGAAGCTTTCTTT. Its protein is CASSRVMNTEAFF.

CDR3 residues: CASSPPIRLAGETNTGELFF. The DNA for the CDR3 is TGTGCCAGCTCACCACCCATCCGGCTAGCGGGGGAAACGAACACCGGGGAGCTGTTTTTT. The gene calls are TRBV18 and TRBJ2-2; 10 nucleotides align to TRBD2. The junction had 10 bases not matched to a gene; V was cut back by 0 bases and J by 0 bases. This CDR3 has 20 residues. Germline CDR1 is KGHSH and CDR2 is LQKENI.

The rearrangement uses TRBV5-1 and TRBJ2-6; the match to TRBD1 covers 10 bases. CDR3 length equals 15 residues. The germline gives CDR1 SGHRS, CDR2 YFSETQ. This chain's CDR3 is CGTGTGDSGANVLTF. CDR3 bases: TGCGGCACCGGGACAGGGGACTCTGGGGCCAACGTCCTGACTTTC.